This T cell receptor beta chain was obtained from a study of T-cell reconstitution after alpha-beta-depleted transplantation in children. Study outcomes and limitations: Some patients showed high day-60 TCRbeta diversity, which derived from surviving recipient T cells and thymic progenitors. From newly produced T cells came most of the T-cell counts and diversity one year after transplant. Several hundred expanded graft clones reportedly gave rise to the alpha-beta T cells present about two months after transplant.

CDR3 length equals 18 residues. CDR1 and CDR2 from the germline V gene are MGHRA and YSYEKL. The trim removed 2 bases at V and 4 bases at J, leaving 12 bases unmatched. Unique molecular identifiers were incorporated into the prepared TCRbeta library. TCRdb passed the PCR reads through MiXCR, listing each CDR3 protein once. This sample carries 700,000 to 950,000 distinct CDR3 sequences, roughly 15% of them seen once, and the ten largest clones take roughly 5%. This clonotype was found many times. Its specificity is unknown. This receptor was obtained from a male patient under 18 who had a stem cell transplant for acute lymphoblastic leukemia, so the T cells may come from the graft donor. The V and J genes are TRBV4-1 and TRBJ2-7, with 12 bases matching TRBD2. This specimen was PBMCs, mostly from graft donor cells, taken 360 days after TCRalphabeta/CD19-depleted stem cell transplant. CDR3 nucleotide sequence: TGCGCCAGCAGCCAATCCCTCCCCCGACTAGCGGGAGTATACGAGCAGTACTTC. This encodes CASSQSLPRLAGVYEQYF.